These 26 T cell receptor beta chains were sequenced from one sample in a study of human T cells and chemical hapten exposure. Time point in this sample: healthy volunteer bleed at 6 weeks. The template was total RNA from unfractionated whole blood. TCRdb fed the RACE reads into MiXCR, producing one record per CDR3 protein. The table has tens of thousands of distinct CDR3 sequences, around 3.6% seen once. Source material: whole blood. The source is a human donor in good health. Some clones in this sample may be carry-over from other donors' samples.

This clonotype appeared many times. This chain connects TRBV11-1 to TRBJ2-3, with 8 bases identical to TRBD2. The V segment lost 3 bases and the J segment 4 bases; nucleotides outside the gene matches: 6. CDR3 size: 15 residues. Per the germline V gene, CDR1 is SGHAT and CDR2 is FQDESV (reference sequence). The CDR3 here is CASSFSAGESDTQYF. CDR3 nucleotide sequence: TGTGCCAGCAGCTTCTCAGCGGGAGAATCAGATACGCAGTATTTT.

This clonotype appeared many times. This sequence joins TRBV7-2 and TRBJ2-1, with TRBD2 identical over 8 bases. CDR1 and CDR2 (germline): SGHTA, FQGNSA. The ends lost 0 bases at V and 4 bases at J; junction bases unmatched: 8. This CDR3 is 17 amino acids long. This chain's CDR3 is CASSLATGLGYYNEQFF. The DNA of the CDR3 is TGTGCCAGCAGCTTAGCAACGGGACTAGGGTATTACAATGAGCAGTTCTTC. Looking up the rest from reference TRBV7-2 and TRBJ2-1 gives the full variable domain: GAGVSQSPSNKVTEKGKDVELRCDPISGHTALYWYRQSLGQGLEFLIYFQGNSAPDKSGLPSDRFSAERTGGSVSTLTIQRTQQEDSAVYLCASSLATGLGYYNEQFFGPGTRLTVL.

Ten or more counts support this clonotype. The chain has TRBV12-3 or TRBV12-4 and TRBJ2-1; 8 nucleotides agree with TRBD1. The V and J ends lost 4 bases and 7 bases, in that order; junction bases with no gene match: 9. The CDR3 has 15 residues. The CDR3: CASSSAGTGGNEQFF. DNA for the CDR3: TGTGCCAGCAGTTCGGCCGGGACAGGCGGTAATGAGCAGTTCTTC.

This clonotype was seen ten or more times. The chain carries TRBV10-1 and TRBJ2-3, with unresolved D. The V gene's germline CDR1 is WNHNN and CDR2 SYGVQD (reference sequence). The CDR3 spans 13 residues. V was cut by 0 bases and J by 7 bases, with 8 bases left in between. The CDR3 spells CASSESGVNTQYF. DNA of the CDR3: TGCGCCAGCAGTGAGTCCGGAGTAAATACGCAGTATTTT.

The table lists this clonotype with many counts. This rearrangement joins TRBV12-3 or TRBV12-4 to TRBJ1-5; D gene unclear. The CDR3 has 13 amino acids. With 6 bases removed from V and 6 bases from J, the gap between germline ends came to 12 bases. The CDR3 spells CASREAESQPQHF. CDR3 DNA: TGTGCCAGCAGGGAGGCGGAGAGTCAGCCCCAGCATTTT.

This clonotype was recorded at least ten times. An end of the junction does not agree with germline; a read error may underlie this. V is TRBV20-1 and J is TRBJ1-2; 9 nucleotides agree with TRBD1. Germline lookup yields CDR1 DFQATT and CDR2 SNEGSKA (reference sequence). The CDR3 extends over 12 amino acids. DNA of the CDR3: TGCAGTGCTAGAGGGAAGGACAGGGGTCTCGCCTTC. Amino acid sequence: CSARGKDRGLAF.

Many counts were recorded for this clonotype. The chain uses TRBV20-1 and TRBJ1-5; D possibly corresponds to TRBD1 (5 bases). The CDR3 totals 17 residues. Germline loops: CDR1 DFQATT, CDR2 SNEGSKA (reference sequence). The V and J ends lost 5 bases and 0 bases respectively, with 20 bases between them. DNA for the CDR3: TGCAGTGCTTATCCTGGGGGTAGCGGTTATAGCAATCAGCCCCAGCATTTT. The encoded protein is CSAYPGGSGYSNQPQHF.

There are many counts of this clonotype. The gene calls are TRBV10-1 and TRBJ1-1, with a weak D call TRBD1 (6 bases). The V gene lost 0 bases and the J gene lost 0 bases, with 8 bases spanning the gap. The CDR3 runs to 15 residues. Germline V lookup: CDR1 WNHNN, CDR2 SYGVQD (reference sequence). CDR3 in DNA: TGCGCCAGCAGTGAGTCTAAGGGGGTGAACACTGAAGCTTTCTTT. Amino acid sequence: CASSESKGVNTEAFF.

This sequence joins TRBV10-3 and TRBJ2-7; 12 bases are a match to TRBD2. The germline V gene encodes CDR1 ENHRY and CDR2 SYGVKD. V shed 4 bases and J 7 bases; nucleotides not matched to a gene: 11. The CDR3 is made up of 16 amino acids. CDR3 in amino acids: CAISGSRTSGMGEQYF. The CDR3 DNA reads TGTGCCATCAGTGGGTCTAGGACTAGCGGGATGGGAGAGCAGTACTTC.

This clonotype has ten or more counts. The chain carries TRBV18 and TRBJ2-3, with 8 nucleotides matching TRBD2. J gave up 7 bases and V 2 bases, and 5 bases lay outside the gene matches. Germline lookup yields CDR1 KGHSH and CDR2 LQKENI. This CDR3 region has 14 residues. The DNA of the CDR3 is TGTGCCAGCTCACCAAAGCGGGAGAGCTATACGCAGTATTTT. Translating it yields CASSPKRESYTQYF. Based on the CDR3 plus reference TRBV18 and TRBJ2-3, the full variable domain is NAGVMQNPRHLVRRRGQEARLRCSPMKGHSHVYWYRQLPEEGLKFMVYLQKENIIDESGMPKERFSAEFPKEGPSILRIQQVVRGDSAAYFCASSPKRESYTQYFGPGTRLTVL.

This clonotype was seen many times. The chain uses TRBV12-3 or TRBV12-4 and TRBJ2-3; D remains unclear. With 2 bases removed from V and 2 bases from J, the gap between germline ends came to 14 bases. The CDR3 loop spans 16 amino acids. The CDR3 nucleotides read TGTGCCAGCAGTTTAAGTCTAGGGCGGCTCACAGATACGCAGTATTTT. Protein product: CASSLSLGRLTDTQYF.

This clonotype was picked up many times. The chain combines TRBV23-1 with TRBJ2-7; D could derive from TRBD1 or TRBD2 (5 bases each). TRBV23-1 is an open reading frame whose function is uncertain. Trimming took off 0 bases at V and 4 bases at J, with 28 bases between the two ends. This CDR3 contains 20 residues. The CDR3 sequence is CASSQSVPRPQGSSGYEQYF. CDR3 DNA sequence: TGCGCCAGCAGTCAATCGGTTCCCCGGCCCCAGGGCTCCTCGGGATACGAGCAGTACTTC.

The rearrangement links TRBV7-9 to TRBJ1-1; tentatively, D is TRBD1 (5 bases). CDR1 is SEHNR, CDR2 FQNEAQ, per germline (reference sequence). The CDR3 runs to 14 residues. V lost 6 bases to trimming and J lost 3 bases, with 14 bases between them. CDR3 bases: TGTGCCAGCAGAGGGACCGGGGGGTACACTGAAGCTTTCTTT. This sequence encodes CASRGTGGYTEAFF.

This clonotype was detected a few times. The chain uses TRBV7-3 and TRBJ1-1; unclear D gene. Germline values: CDR1 SGHTA, CDR2 FQGTGA. The CDR3 extends over 13 amino acids. V dropped 4 bases and J dropped 4 bases, with 10 bases sitting between them. CDR3: CASSSFTGTEAFF. The CDR3 DNA sequence: TGTGCCAGCAGCTCTTTTACGGGCACTGAAGCTTTCTTT.

There are a few counts of this clonotype. The V gene is TRBV12-3 or TRBV12-4, the J gene TRBJ2-7; 10 bases are shared with TRBD2. This CDR3 region has 16 residues. The trim removed 5 bases at V and 2 bases at J, leaving 9 bases unmatched. CDR3 loop: CASSPPSGRAAYEQYF. In DNA form, the CDR3 reads TGTGCCAGCAGTCCCCCGAGCGGGAGGGCCGCCTACGAGCAGTACTTC.

This clonotype has ten or more counts. V usage is TRBV6-2 or TRBV6-3 and J usage is TRBJ1-1; D not certain. Trimming left V 4 bases short and J 4 bases short, with 4 bases between. The V gene's germline CDR1 is MNHEY and CDR2 SVGEGT. CDR3 size: 11 residues. CDR3 sequence (DNA): TGTGCCAGCAGTTTGGGCACTGAAGCTTTCTTT. Translation: CASSLGTEAFF.

This clonotype was recorded at least ten times. This rearrangement joins TRBV19 to TRBJ1-2, with a tentative D call TRBD1 (6 bases). This CDR3 region has 13 residues. Trimming stripped 5 bases from V and 4 bases from J, with 11 bases between. The germline gives CDR1 LNHDA, CDR2 SQIVND (reference sequence). The CDR3 sequence: CASSSQGLYGYTF. CDR3 coding DNA: TGTGCCAGTAGTTCCCAGGGGCTCTATGGCTACACCTTC.

The rearrangement joins TRBV12-3 or TRBV12-4 to TRBJ1-5, with a possible D match to TRBD1 (5 bases). The CDR3 loop spans 15 amino acids. The germline V and J ends were trimmed by 3 bases and 4 bases, with 13 bases remaining between them. CDR3: CASSLRAGNNQPQHF. CDR3 in DNA: TGTGCCAGCAGTTTGAGGGCAGGGAATAATCAGCCCCAGCATTTT.

This chain joins TRBV6-5 and TRBJ2-1; D might be TRBD2 (6 bases). Between the trimmed V and J ends, which lost 0 bases and 3 bases, there was a span of 12 bases. This CDR3 region has 16 residues. CDR1 is MNHEY and CDR2 is SVGAGI in the germline V gene. Here the CDR3 reads CASSYSSLARYNEQFF. CDR3 DNA sequence: TGTGCCAGCAGTTACTCAAGCCTAGCGCGCTACAATGAGCAGTTCTTC.

Notes on this clonotype: Just one base apart from a much larger clone, this may be a read error. V and J are TRBV20-1 and TRBJ2-3; tentatively, D is TRBD2 (8 bases). Per the germline V gene, CDR1 is DFQATT and CDR2 is SNEGSKA (reference sequence). V lost 6 bases and J 5 bases, leaving 30 bases between the germline ends. This CDR3 has 18 amino acids. The CDR3 sequence is CSAQGGVGLAGVIDTQYF. In DNA form, the CDR3 reads TGCAGTGCCCAGGGGGGAGTGGGGCTAGCGGGCGTCATAGATACGCAGTATTTT.

This clonotype showed up many times. V usage is TRBV28 and J usage is TRBJ2-3; 7 bases match TRBD2. The CDR3 extends over 17 amino acids. Germline CDR1 reads MDHEN; CDR2 reads SYDVKM. The V and J ends lost 6 bases and 2 bases, in that order; junction bases with no gene match: 14. The CDR3 sequence: CASRSHLKAGSTDTQYF. The CDR3 DNA is TGTGCCAGCAGATCCCATTTAAAAGCGGGATCCACAGATACGCAGTATTTT.

There are many counts of this clonotype. The chain carries TRBV29-1 and TRBJ2-2; 14 nucleotides agree with TRBD2. The CDR3 contains 17 residues. CDR1 and CDR2 (germline): SQVTM, ANQGSEA. Unmatched junction bases numbered 15, after V lost 7 bases and J lost 8 bases. This CDR3 is CSARRPTSGRAAGELFF. The CDR3 region has the DNA TGCAGCGCAAGACGACCGACTAGCGGGAGGGCCGCTGGGGAGCTGTTTTTT.

V gene TRBV4-1 combines with J gene TRBJ2-7; D perhaps matches TRBD1 (6 bases). The germline CDR1 and CDR2 sequences are MGHRA and YSYEKL. Trimming left V 1 base short and J 2 bases short, with 9 bases between. This CDR3 contains 14 residues. The CDR3 nucleotides read TGCGCCAGCAGCCAAGGGGGGCCGACCTACGAGCAGTACTTC. It encodes CASSQGGPTYEQYF.

The chain has TRBV12-3 or TRBV12-4 and TRBJ2-3; weak D call: TRBD1 (6 bases). Trimming shortened V by 10 bases and J by 3 bases, and 17 bases separated the two germline ends. The CDR3 has 14 residues. CDR3 protein: CATKGGQTTDTQYF. DNA of the CDR3: TGTGCCACCAAAGGGGGACAAACTACAGATACGCAGTATTTT.

This clonotype was seen many times. The V gene is TRBV15, the J gene TRBJ1-4; no clear D. The CDR3 runs 15 residues. V lost 0 bases, J lost 8 bases, and 13 bases lay in between. Germline CDR1 is LNHNV and CDR2 is YYDKDF (reference sequence). The CDR3 DNA is TGTGCCACCAGCAGAGATCCCGGAGGGCAAGAAAAACTGTTTTTT. The encoded protein is CATSRDPGGQEKLFF.

This clonotype was detected many times. The chain links TRBV20-1 to TRBJ2-5, with 10 nucleotides matching TRBD2. Germline trimming cut 3 bases from V and 1 base from J; bases unmatched to any gene: 2. The CDR3 runs 14 residues. Germline V CDR1 and CDR2: DFQATT, SNEGSKA (reference sequence). The CDR3 sequence: CSARTSGPQETQYF. The CDR3 DNA reads TGCAGTGCTAGGACTAGCGGGCCCCAAGAGACCCAGTACTTC.